Listed below are T cell receptor beta chains from one sample, sequenced in a study of tumor-infiltrating lymphocytes in primary liver carcinoma. MiXCR, applied by TCRdb to the multiplex PCR reads, yields one record per CDR3 protein. The data show more than 60,000 distinct CDR3 sequences, roughly 69% seen once. The sequencing input was liver tumor tissue from sampling region 4. Receptors were obtained from a man aged 40-50 years with primary liver carcinoma and hepatitis B virus infection. CDR3s include the opening cysteine and the closing phenylalanine or tryptophan. Some rows have no size entry. The others give once, few or many, or a class for an expanded clone.

cdr3_aa v_call clone_size j_call
CASSTGTSYNEKFF TRBV6-2/TRBV6-3 once TRBJ2-1
CASRQTGDSGANVLTF TRBV19 many TRBJ2-6
CASRSVERGTEAFF TRBV6-5 once TRBJ1-1
CASTGEDSGANILTF TRBV7-9 - TRBJ2-6
CATSQEELGETQYF TRBV4-1 once TRBJ2-5
CSARDTEGTRGYTF TRBV20-1 - TRBJ1-2
CACSFAGNYEQYF TRBV28 once TRBJ2-7
CVISKSRAADEQFF TRBV10-3 - TRBJ2-1
CSVRDSTDTQHF TRBV29-1 - -
CASNVWARENSPLHF TRBV28 few TRBJ1-6
CASSLLGTRSEQFF TRBV28 few TRBJ2-1
CASNLRSGVSPLHF TRBV5-1 - TRBJ1-6
CASSLTGQGQNEQFF TRBV7-3 many TRBJ2-1
CASSHAETAGSGYEQYF TRBV6-5 - TRBJ2-7
CASSRTGNSYEQCF TRBV2 once TRBJ2-7
CASTPGGVNSGELFF TRBV12-3/TRBV12-4 once TRBJ2-2
CVNTNRELRSQPQHF TRBV6-6 - TRBJ1-5
CASSVEGLSGELFF TRBV9 - TRBJ2-2
CVSSFGQGAFF TRBV13 once TRBJ1-1
CASISGLYGKKPFF TRBV6-5 - TRBJ1-4
CATSDTTSEEQYF TRBV24-1 many TRBJ2-3
CASSLYTEAFF TRBV5-6 many TRBJ1-1
CASSPSWRGTGELFF TRBV11-2 - TRBJ2-2
CASNYHTYEQYF TRBV6-1 - TRBJ2-7
CASTQGLSGVNLLTF TRBV11-2 - TRBJ2-6
CASSYSGGNEQYF TRBV6-6 many TRBJ2-7
CATSPRTGSQETQYF TRBV11-3 - TRBJ2-5
CASSQERQAYEQYF TRBV4-1 - TRBJ2-7
CASSEYGTDTGELFF TRBV6-1 many TRBJ2-2
CSVEGVGRALNNEQFF TRBV29-1 many TRBJ2-1
CASSRQGTGVDGNQSQHF TRBV4-1 - TRBJ1-5
CASSSAVTFVGDTRYF TRBV28 - TRBJ2-3
CATGESKGEQYF TRBV10-3 - TRBJ2-7
CSVEATDEKFF TRBV29-1 - TRBJ2-1
CASTTAVFTGGQTQYF TRBV5-5 - TRBJ2-5
CSTGVTDTQYF TRBV20-1 - TRBJ2-3